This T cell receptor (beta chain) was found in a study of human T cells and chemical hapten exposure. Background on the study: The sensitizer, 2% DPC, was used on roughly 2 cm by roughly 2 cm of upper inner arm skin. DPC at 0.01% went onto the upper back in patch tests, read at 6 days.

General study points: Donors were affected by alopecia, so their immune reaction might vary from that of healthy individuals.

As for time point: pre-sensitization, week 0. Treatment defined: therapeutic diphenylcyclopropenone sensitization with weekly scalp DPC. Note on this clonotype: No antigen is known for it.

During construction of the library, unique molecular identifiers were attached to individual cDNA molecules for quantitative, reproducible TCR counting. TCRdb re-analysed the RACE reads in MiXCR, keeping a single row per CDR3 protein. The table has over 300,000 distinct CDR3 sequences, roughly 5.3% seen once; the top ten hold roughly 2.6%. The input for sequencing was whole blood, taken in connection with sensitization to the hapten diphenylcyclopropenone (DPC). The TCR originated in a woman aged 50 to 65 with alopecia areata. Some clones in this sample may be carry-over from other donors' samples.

The CDR3 here is CASSPPGHFPFF. Written as DNA, the CDR3 is TGTGCCAGCAGCCCCCCCGGCCATTTCCCGTTCTTC. This chain uses TRBV7-9 with TRBJ2-1; D unclear. In germline, CDR1 is SEHNR, CDR2 FQNEAQ (reference sequence). Deletions cut 5 bases from V and 15 bases from J, with 17 bases between. This CDR3 contains 12 residues.